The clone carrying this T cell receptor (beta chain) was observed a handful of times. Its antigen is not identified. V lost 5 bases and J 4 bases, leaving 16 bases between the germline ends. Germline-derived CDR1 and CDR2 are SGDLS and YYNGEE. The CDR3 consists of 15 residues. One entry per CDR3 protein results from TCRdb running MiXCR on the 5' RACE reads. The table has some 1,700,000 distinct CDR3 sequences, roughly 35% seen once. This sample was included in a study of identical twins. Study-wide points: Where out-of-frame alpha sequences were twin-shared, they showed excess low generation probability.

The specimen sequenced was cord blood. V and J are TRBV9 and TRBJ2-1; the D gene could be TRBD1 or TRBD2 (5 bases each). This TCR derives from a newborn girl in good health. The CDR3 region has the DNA TGTGCCAGCAGTGCGCTGGGGGAAACATACAATGAGCAGTTCTTC. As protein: CASSALGETYNEQFF.